This T cell receptor (beta chain) was captured in a study of kidney transplant recipient with SARS-CoV-2 infection. MiXCR, run by TCRdb on the reads, gives a single entry per CDR3 protein. The sample yields 200,000 to 300,000 distinct CDR3 sequences, 25% to 35% seen once. In its sample, this clonotype was seen many times. Sequenced here: a blood sample, sampled at baseline and on day 111 from a kidney transplant recipient. The TCR sequence derives from a male patient younger than 45 who had COVID-19 and was a kidney transplant recipient. Some T cells could come from the graft donor.

The CDR3 loop reads CASSEGLGSGGYTF. The CDR3 DNA follows: TGCGCCAGCAGTGAGGGGTTGGGGAGTGGGGGCTACACCTTC. The chain links TRBV10-2 to TRBJ1-2; no clear D. V lost 2 bases, J lost 8 bases, and 15 bases lay in between. The CDR3 runs 14 residues. Germline-derived CDR1 and CDR2 are WSHSY and SAAADI.